The next 21 T cell receptor beta chains were all read from a single sample in a study of blood T cell repertoires in COVID-19. Assay used: immunoSEQ multiplex PCR; TCRdb lists only in-frame clones, some missing. The sample includes a few hundred thousand clones, approximately 87% of them seen just once. The source material was PBMCs or T cells enriched from blood (not recorded which). These receptors were collected from a man aged 35-49 years in a cohort exposed to, infected with or recovered from COVID-19 (not recorded which).

The chain employs TRBV6-2 or TRBV6-3 and TRBJ2-2, with TRBD2 matching 12 bases. The V and J ends lost 6 bases and 4 bases, in that order; junction bases with no gene match: 6. There are 16 residues in the CDR3. Per germline, CDR1 MNHEY and CDR2 SVGEGT. DNA of the CDR3: TGTGCCAGCAGCCGCGGACTAGCGGGAATCACCGGGGAGCTGTTTTTT. Amino acids: CASSRGLAGITGELFF.

This chain uses TRBV2 with TRBJ1-6; D unclear. Trimming cost V 3 bases and J 9 bases, with 12 bases left between them. The CDR3 contains 14 residues. Germline CDR1 and CDR2: SNHLY and FYNNEI. CDR3 loop: CASSERGGGSPLHF. The CDR3 nucleotides read TGTGCCAGCAGTGAGCGGGGAGGAGGTTCACCCCTCCACTTT.

For the CDR3, the DNA is TGTGCCAGCAGCAAAGCGCCGATCGGTGGGACAGGTTCGGGCGAGCAGTACTTC. This translates into CASSKAPIGGTGSGEQYF. The J gene is TRBJ2-7, the V gene TRBV21-1; TRBD1 was called by the table and not checked on the DNA. TRBV21-1 is given as a pseudogene. The CDR3 contains 18 residues.

The chain has TRBV7-2 and TRBJ2-7; the match to TRBD2 covers 9 bases. Germline V gene sequence: CDR1 SGHTA, CDR2 FQGNSA. The CDR3 totals 16 residues. J was trimmed by 0 bases and V by 7 bases; bases with no gene match: 10. The CDR3 DNA reads as TGTGCCAGCAAACTGACTAGCGGCTTAAGCTCCTACGAGCAGTACTTC. As protein: CASKLTSGLSSYEQYF.

The J gene is TRBJ1-5, the V gene TRBV5-5; possibly TRBD1 for D (5 bases). The CDR3 runs to 15 residues. V lost 3 bases to trimming and J lost 6 bases, with 16 bases between them. From germline, CDR1 is SGHKS and CDR2 YYEKEE (reference sequence). CDR3 DNA sequence: TGTGCCAGCAGCTGGACGCTGGGGGGAAGTCAGCCCCAGCATTTT. Its translation is CASSWTLGGSQPQHF.

The V gene is TRBV5-1, the J gene TRBJ2-3; TRBD1 aligns across 9 bases. CDR1 is SGHRS, CDR2 YFSETQ, per germline. The CDR3 length is 17 residues. J lost 2 bases, V lost 0 bases, and 7 bases had no gene match. CDR3 amino acids: CASSLDGTGLSTDTQYF. The CDR3, as DNA: TGCGCCAGCAGCTTGGACGGGACAGGGCTTTCCACAGATACGCAGTATTTT. The full variable domain, completed using reference TRBV5-1 and TRBJ2-3, is KAGVTQTPRYLIKTRGQQVTLSCSPISGHRSVSWYQQTPGQGLQFLFEYFSETQRNKGNFPGRFSGRQFSNSRSEMNVSTLELGDSALYLCASSLDGTGLSTDTQYFGPGTRLTVL.

This sequence joins TRBV5-5 and TRBJ1-5, with D unresolved. V lost 2 bases to trimming and J lost 4 bases, with 10 bases between them. The CDR3 has 14 residues. Looked up from germline, CDR1 is SGHKS and CDR2 is YYEKEE (reference sequence). Here the CDR3 DNA reads TGTGCCAGCAGCTTTTCCGACGGGAATCAGCCCCAGCATTTT. Translating it yields CASSFSDGNQPQHF.

The chain recombines TRBV10-3 with TRBJ2-7, with 7 nucleotides matching TRBD2. The CDR3 contains 15 residues. V dropped 5 bases and J dropped 0; count of bases not matched to a gene: 7. Germline V gives CDR1 ENHRY, CDR2 SYGVKD. The CDR3 bases are TGTGCCATCAGTAACGTGGGCGGGAGCTCCTACGAGCAGTACTTC. Translated: CAISNVGGSSYEQYF.

V and J are TRBV5-1 and TRBJ1-3; D ambiguous. Germline V gives CDR1 SGHRS, CDR2 YFSETQ. The ends were cut back, 4 bases at V and 5 bases at J, with 13 bases in the middle. The CDR3 covers 14 residues. DNA for the CDR3: TGCGCCAGCAGCCCAGGCACAGAACGAAACACCATATATTTT. Translating gives CASSPGTERNTIYF.

The genes are TRBV5-1 and TRBJ2-2; 9 bases match TRBD1. V lost 3 bases and J lost 4; bases outside the gene matches: 10. The CDR3 loop spans 17 amino acids. The V gene's germline CDR1 is SGHRS and CDR2 YFSETQ. The CDR3 DNA is TGCGCCAGCAGCTCTTTGATCGGGACAGGGCCCACCGGGGAGCTGTTTTTT. Translation gives CASSSLIGTGPTGELFF. Together with reference TRBV5-1 and TRBJ2-2, the CDR3 gives the full variable domain: KAGVTQTPRYLIKTRGQQVTLSCSPISGHRSVSWYQQTPGQGLQFLFEYFSETQRNKGNFPGRFSGRQFSNSRSEMNVSTLELGDSALYLCASSSLIGTGPTGELFFGEGSRLTVL.

V and J are TRBV19 and TRBJ1-1; D gene ambiguous. Deletions cut 5 bases from V and 8 bases from J, with 15 bases between. The CDR3 extends over 13 amino acids. Germline lookup yields CDR1 LNHDA and CDR2 SQIVND (reference sequence). CDR3 in amino acids: CASSFRSGGEAFF. Here the CDR3 DNA reads TGTGCCAGTAGTTTTAGGTCTGGAGGGGAAGCTTTCTTT.

This clone was recorded only once. This chain joins TRBV18 and TRBJ2-1; TRBD2 matches at 9 bases. This CDR3 comprises 14 residues. Germline CDR1 KGHSH, CDR2 LQKENI. V dropped 3 bases and J dropped 6; count of bases not matched to a gene: 3. CDR3: CASSPGLAFNEQFF. The CDR3 nucleotides are TGTGCCAGCTCACCCGGACTAGCGTTCAATGAGCAGTTCTTC.

In this sample, this clone turned up a few times. The chain carries TRBV5-6 and TRBJ2-7; TRBD1 agrees at 11 bases. Germline assignment: CDR1 SGHDT and CDR2 YYEEEE. This CDR3 has 15 residues. Losses at the gene ends were 1 base for V and 5 bases for J; bases not matched to a gene: 5. CDR3 loop: CASSLNGQGANEQYF. For the CDR3, the DNA is TGTGCCAGCAGCTTGAATGGACAGGGGGCGAACGAGCAGTACTTC.

The chain recombines TRBV6-5 with TRBJ1-5; 7 positions match TRBD1. In germline, CDR1 is MNHEY, CDR2 SVGAGI. Germline trimming cut 6 bases from V and 4 bases from J; bases unmatched to any gene: 9. The CDR3 runs 15 residues. Here the CDR3 reads CASRSQGVGNQPQHF. As DNA, the CDR3 is TGTGCCAGCAGGTCTCAGGGGGTTGGGAATCAGCCCCAGCATTTT.

The genes are TRBV7-6 and TRBJ2-3, with 10 bases fitting TRBD2. Germline CDR1 and CDR2: SGHVS and FNYEAQ. CDR3 size: 16 residues. Trimming took 2 bases from V and 2 from J; bases not matched to a gene: 4. CDR3 protein: CASSLFSGRATDTQYF. The CDR3 coding sequence is TGTGCCAGCAGCTTATTCAGCGGGAGGGCCACAGATACGCAGTATTTT.

Concerning this clone: Other DNA sequences of this sample code for an identical CDR3. The chain combines TRBV11-2 with TRBJ2-7; 10 bases agree with TRBD1. This CDR3 has 15 amino acids. Germline lookup yields CDR1 SGHAT and CDR2 FQNNGV. Trimming removed 0 bases from V and 2 bases from J; junction bases left unmatched: 1. CDR3 sequence: CASSLEGTGAYEQYF. The DNA of the CDR3 is TGTGCCAGCAGCTTAGAAGGGACAGGGGCCTACGAGCAGTACTTC.

The J gene is TRBJ1-1, the V gene TRBV18; D uncertain. The CDR3 spans 14 residues. V was cut by 2 bases and J by 1 base, with 8 bases left in between. Germline CDR1 KGHSH, CDR2 LQKENI. The CDR3 sequence: CASSPDRQNTEAFF. The DNA for the CDR3 is TGTGCCAGCTCACCAGACCGACAGAACACTGAAGCTTTCTTT.

V and J are TRBV10-3 and TRBJ2-1, with 10 bases matching TRBD1. The CDR3 is 14 amino acids. V trimming: 8 bases; J trimming: 9 bases; junction bases outside the gene matches: 10. Per the germline V gene, CDR1 is ENHRY and CDR2 is SYGVKD. The CDR3 loop reads CAIRGTGEVSEQFF. The DNA of the CDR3 is TGTGCCATCCGGGGGACAGGGGAAGTGAGTGAGCAGTTCTTC.

With regard to this clone: This sample also contains other DNA sequences that code for the same CDR3. This rearrangement joins TRBV19 to TRBJ1-2; 12 positions agree with TRBD1. CDR1 is LNHDA, CDR2 SQIVND, per germline (reference sequence). CDR3 size: 15 residues. The trim removed 5 bases at V and 4 bases at J, leaving 5 bases unmatched. The CDR3 here is CASSAGTGGGYGYTF. The CDR3 nucleotides are TGTGCCAGTAGTGCGGGGACAGGGGGCGGCTATGGCTACACCTTC.

V usage is TRBV6-4 and J usage is TRBJ2-1, with 10 nucleotides matching TRBD2. The junction had 1 base not matched to a gene; V was cut back by 1 base and J by 10 bases. The CDR3 consists of 13 residues. Germline CDR1 reads MRHNA; CDR2 reads SNTAGT. The CDR3 DNA is TGTGCCAGCAGTGACTTAGCGGGAGGCGAGCAGTTCTTC. Protein sequence: CASSDLAGGEQFF.

This chain links TRBV18 with TRBJ2-5, with a weak D call TRBD1 (5 bases). This CDR3 is built from 13 residues. Germline loops: CDR1 KGHSH, CDR2 LQKENI. The V end lost 0 bases, the J end lost 3 bases, and 5 bases lay between the germline ends. CDR3 DNA sequence: TGTGCCAGCTCACCACCAGGGGAAGAGACCCAGTACTTC. It specifies CASSPPGEETQYF.